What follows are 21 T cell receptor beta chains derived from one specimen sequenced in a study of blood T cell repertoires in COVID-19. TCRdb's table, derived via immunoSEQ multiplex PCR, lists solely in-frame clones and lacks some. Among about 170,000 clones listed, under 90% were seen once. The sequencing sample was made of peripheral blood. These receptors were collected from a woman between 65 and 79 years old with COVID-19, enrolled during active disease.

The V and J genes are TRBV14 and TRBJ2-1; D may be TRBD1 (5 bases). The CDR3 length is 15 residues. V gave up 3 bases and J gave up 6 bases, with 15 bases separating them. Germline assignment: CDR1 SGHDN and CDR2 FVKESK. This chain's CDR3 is CASSQWQGRGNEQFF. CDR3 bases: TGTGCCAGCAGCCAGTGGCAGGGTAGGGGCAATGAGCAGTTCTTC.

The DNA for the CDR3 is TGCGCCAGCACCCAACTTGGGACTAGCGGGGGGGGACGCACAGATACGCAGTATTTT. Protein sequence: CASTQLGTSGGGRTDTQYF. The chain couples TRBV5-1 to TRBJ2-3; 16 bases are shared with TRBD2. The CDR3 runs to 19 residues. V shed 6 bases, J shed 1 base, and the junction held 11 bases outside the gene matches. Germline CDR1 reads SGHRS; CDR2 reads YFSETQ.

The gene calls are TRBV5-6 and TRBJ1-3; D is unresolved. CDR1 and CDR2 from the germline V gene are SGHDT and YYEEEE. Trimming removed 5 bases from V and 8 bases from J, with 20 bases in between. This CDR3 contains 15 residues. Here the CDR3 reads CASSFGLGVSDTIYF. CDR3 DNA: TGTGCCAGCAGTTTCGGACTAGGAGTAAGTGACACCATATATTTT.

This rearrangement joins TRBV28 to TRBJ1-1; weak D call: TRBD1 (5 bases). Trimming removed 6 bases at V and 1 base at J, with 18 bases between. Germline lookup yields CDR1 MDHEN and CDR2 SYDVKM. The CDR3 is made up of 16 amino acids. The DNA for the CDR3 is TGTGCCAGCAGCCCATATGGGGCCAGGAAGAACACTGAAGCTTTCTTT. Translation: CASSPYGARKNTEAFF. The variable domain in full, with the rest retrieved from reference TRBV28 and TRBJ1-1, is DVKVTQSSRYLVKRTGEKVFLECVQDMDHENMFWYRQDPGLGLRLIYFSYDVKMKEKGDIPEGYSVSREKKERFSLILESASTNQTSMYLCASSPYGARKNTEAFFGQGTRLTVV.

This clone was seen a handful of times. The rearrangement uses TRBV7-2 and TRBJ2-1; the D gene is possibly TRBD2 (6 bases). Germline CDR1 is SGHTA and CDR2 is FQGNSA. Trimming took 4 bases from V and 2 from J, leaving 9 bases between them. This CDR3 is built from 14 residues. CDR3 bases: TGTGCCAGCAGCTCGGGAGCCGCCTACAATGAGCAGTTCTTC. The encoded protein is CASSSGAAYNEQFF. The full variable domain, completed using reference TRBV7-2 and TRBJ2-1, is GAGVSQSPSNKVTEKGKDVELRCDPISGHTALYWYRQSLGQGLEFLIYFQGNSAPDKSGLPSDRFSAERTGGSVSTLTIQRTQQEDSAVYLCASSSGAAYNEQFFGPGTRLTVL.

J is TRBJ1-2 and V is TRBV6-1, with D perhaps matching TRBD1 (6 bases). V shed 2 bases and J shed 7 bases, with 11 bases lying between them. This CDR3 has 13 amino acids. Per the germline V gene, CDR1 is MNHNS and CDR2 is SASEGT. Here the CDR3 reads CASSETQGFGYTF. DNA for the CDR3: TGTGCCAGCAGTGAAACACAGGGCTTTGGCTACACCTTC.

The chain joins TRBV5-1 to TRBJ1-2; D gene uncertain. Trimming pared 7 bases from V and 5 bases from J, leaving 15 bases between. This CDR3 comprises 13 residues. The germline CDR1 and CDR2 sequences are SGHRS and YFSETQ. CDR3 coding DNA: TGCGCCAGCGCGGAAACATTACGGTATGGCTACACCTTC. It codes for CASAETLRYGYTF.

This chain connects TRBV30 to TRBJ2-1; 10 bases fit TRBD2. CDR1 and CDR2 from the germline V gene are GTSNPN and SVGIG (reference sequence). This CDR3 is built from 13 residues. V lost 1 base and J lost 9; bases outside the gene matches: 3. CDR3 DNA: TGTGCCTGGAGTGAGCTAGCGGGAGCTGAGCAGTTCTTC. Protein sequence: CAWSELAGAEQFF.

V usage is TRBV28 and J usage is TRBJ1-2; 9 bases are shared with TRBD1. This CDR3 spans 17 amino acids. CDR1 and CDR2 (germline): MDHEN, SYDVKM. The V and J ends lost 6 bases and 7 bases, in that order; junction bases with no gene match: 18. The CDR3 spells CASSIPGQGLSVSGYTF. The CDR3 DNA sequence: TGTGCCAGCAGCATCCCGGGACAGGGCCTGAGTGTGTCTGGCTACACCTTC.

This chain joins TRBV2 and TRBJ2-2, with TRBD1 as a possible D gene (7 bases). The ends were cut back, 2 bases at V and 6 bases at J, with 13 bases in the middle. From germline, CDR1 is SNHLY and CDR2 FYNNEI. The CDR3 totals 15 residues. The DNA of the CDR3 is TGTGCCAGCAGTGAAAGGCAGGGGGGTGCCGGGGAGCTGTTTTTT. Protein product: CASSERQGGAGELFF.

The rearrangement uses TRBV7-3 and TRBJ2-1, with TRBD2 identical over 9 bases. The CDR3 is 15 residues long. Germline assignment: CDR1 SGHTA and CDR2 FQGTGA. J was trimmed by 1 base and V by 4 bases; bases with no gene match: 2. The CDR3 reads CASSSGLASYNEQFF. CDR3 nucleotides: TGTGCCAGCAGCTCGGGACTAGCTTCCTACAATGAGCAGTTCTTC.

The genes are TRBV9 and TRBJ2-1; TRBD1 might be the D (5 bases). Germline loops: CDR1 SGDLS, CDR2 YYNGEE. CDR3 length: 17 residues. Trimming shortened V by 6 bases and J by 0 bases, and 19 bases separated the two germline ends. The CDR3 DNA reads TGTGCCAGCACCTCTGGGTCACAGGTGAGCTCCTACAATGAGCAGTTCTTC. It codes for CASTSGSQVSSYNEQFF.

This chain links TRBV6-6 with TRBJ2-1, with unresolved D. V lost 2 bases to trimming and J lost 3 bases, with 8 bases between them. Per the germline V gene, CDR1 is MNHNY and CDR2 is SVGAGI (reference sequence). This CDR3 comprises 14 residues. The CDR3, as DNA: TGTGCCAGCAGTTACACCGAGGACTACAATGAGCAGTTCTTC. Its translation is CASSYTEDYNEQFF.

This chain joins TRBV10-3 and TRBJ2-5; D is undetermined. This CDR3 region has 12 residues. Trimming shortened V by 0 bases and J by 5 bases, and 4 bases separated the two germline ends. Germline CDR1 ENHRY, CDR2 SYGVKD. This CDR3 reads CAISESQETQYF. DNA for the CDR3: TGTGCCATCAGTGAGTCTCAGGAGACCCAGTACTTC.

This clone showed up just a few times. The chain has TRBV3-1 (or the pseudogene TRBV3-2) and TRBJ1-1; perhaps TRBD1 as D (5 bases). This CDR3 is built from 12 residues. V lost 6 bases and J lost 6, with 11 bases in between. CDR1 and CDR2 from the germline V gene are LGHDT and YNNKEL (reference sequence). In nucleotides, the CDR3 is TGTGCCAGCAGACGGGGGTTGGCTGAAGCTTTCTTT. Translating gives CASRRGLAEAFF.

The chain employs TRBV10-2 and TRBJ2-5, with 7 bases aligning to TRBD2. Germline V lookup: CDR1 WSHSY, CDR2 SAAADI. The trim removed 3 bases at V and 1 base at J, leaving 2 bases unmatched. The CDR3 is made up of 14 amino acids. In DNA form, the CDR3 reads TGCGCCAGCAGTGAAACTAGCGCCCAAGAGACCCAGTACTTC. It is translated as CASSETSAQETQYF.

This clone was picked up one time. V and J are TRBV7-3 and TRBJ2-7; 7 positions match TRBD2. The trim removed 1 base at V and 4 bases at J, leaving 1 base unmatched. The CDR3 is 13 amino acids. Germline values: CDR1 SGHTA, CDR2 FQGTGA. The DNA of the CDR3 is TGTGCCAGCAGCTTAAGGGGGGGATACGAGCAGTACGTC. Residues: CASSLRGGYEQYV.

The CDR3 region has the DNA TGTGCTAGTGGGACTACAGGGGACCCTTATAGCAATCAGCCCCAGCATTTT. It encodes CASGTTGDPYSNQPQHF. This sequence joins TRBV12-5 and TRBJ1-5, with 7 bases lining up with TRBD1. CDR3 length: 17 amino acids. CDR1 is LGHNT and CDR2 is FRNRAP in the germline V gene. V was pared by 6 bases and J by 0 bases, with 11 bases of the junction left unmatched.

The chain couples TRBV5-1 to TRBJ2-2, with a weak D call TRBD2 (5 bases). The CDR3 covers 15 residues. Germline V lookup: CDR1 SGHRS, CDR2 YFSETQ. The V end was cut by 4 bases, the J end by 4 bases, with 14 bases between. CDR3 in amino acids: CASSVERDFTGELFF. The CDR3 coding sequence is TGCGCCAGCAGCGTAGAGAGGGATTTCACCGGGGAGCTGTTTTTT.

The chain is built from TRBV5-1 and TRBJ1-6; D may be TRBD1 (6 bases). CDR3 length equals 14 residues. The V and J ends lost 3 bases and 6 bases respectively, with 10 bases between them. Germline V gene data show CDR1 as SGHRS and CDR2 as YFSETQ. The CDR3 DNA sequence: TGCGCCAGCAGCTCCGCAGGGGCTAATTCACCCCTCCACTTT. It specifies CASSSAGANSPLHF. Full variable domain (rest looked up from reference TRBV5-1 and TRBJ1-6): KAGVTQTPRYLIKTRGQQVTLSCSPISGHRSVSWYQQTPGQGLQFLFEYFSETQRNKGNFPGRFSGRQFSNSRSEMNVSTLELGDSALYLCASSSAGANSPLHFGNGTRLTVT.

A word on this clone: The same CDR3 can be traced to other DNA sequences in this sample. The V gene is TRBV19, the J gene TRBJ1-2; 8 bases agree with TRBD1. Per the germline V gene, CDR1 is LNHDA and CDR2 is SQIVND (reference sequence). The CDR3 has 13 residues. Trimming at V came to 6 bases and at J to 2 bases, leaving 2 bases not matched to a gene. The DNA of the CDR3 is TGTGCCAGTAGAACAGGGGGAAACTATGGCTACACCTTC. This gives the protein CASRTGGNYGYTF.